This TCR beta chain comes out of a study of blood T cell repertoires in COVID-19. Study details: Researchers got acute and convalescent COVID-19 samples from the United States, Italy and Spain. From T cells, B-cell-depleted T cells, or PBMCs came the material, which was cDNA or gDNA.

Authors' methods: Nucleated cell number was recorded as an estimate derived from reference gene primer amplification. Profiled with immunoSEQ multiplex PCR; TCRdb holds only in-frame clones, not every one. The V and J calls and clone size come from that table; D and trimming were worked out from the DNA. The table shows 80,000 to 100,000 clones, with about 80% occurring only once. What was sequenced was peripheral blood. The receptor comes from a man between 70 and 80 years old with active or convalescent COVID-19.

The CDR3 region is CAISEGQVRAYEQYF. In DNA, the CDR3 is TGTGCCATCAGTGAAGGACAGGTCCGCGCCTACGAGCAGTACTTC. The chain couples TRBV10-3 to TRBJ2-7; 7 nucleotides line up with TRBD1. The length of the CDR3 is 15 residues. Germline V CDR1 and CDR2: ENHRY, SYGVKD. Trimming removed 3 bases from V and 2 bases from J; junction bases left unmatched: 7.